This T cell receptor (beta chain) emerged from a study of human T cells and chemical hapten exposure. Study observations and caveats: Expanded TCRs grouped into significantly more large CDR3 similarity clusters than controls produced.

Germline trimming cut 3 bases from V and 8 bases from J; bases unmatched to any gene: 8. This CDR3 region has 15 residues. Germline-derived CDR1 and CDR2 are SQVTM and ANQGSEA. A single record per CDR3 protein comes from TCRdb applying MiXCR to the RACE reads. Of tens of thousands of distinct CDR3 sequences in the sample, around 10% were seen once. Time point in this sample: pre-sensitization, week 0. Documented treatment: therapeutic diphenylcyclopropenone sensitization with weekly scalp DPC. Concerning this clonotype: Its antigen is unidentified.

The V call is TRBV29-1, the J call TRBJ2-1, with 12 bases matching TRBD1. The input for sequencing was whole blood, taken in connection with sensitization to the hapten diphenylcyclopropenone (DPC). The source is a woman aged 40-49 years with alopecia areata. Some clones in this sample may be carry-over from other donors' samples. CDR3 sequence: CSVESRDRGRDEQFF. The CDR3 DNA reads as TGCAGCGTTGAGAGTCGGGACAGGGGGCGGGATGAGCAGTTCTTC.